This T cell receptor beta chain was captured in a study of response to subunit inactivated influenza vaccine. Germline V lookup: CDR1 MDHEN, CDR2 SYDVKM. Trimming cost V 7 bases and J 7 bases; bases outside gene matches: 10. The CDR3 is made up of 14 amino acids. This clonotype was seen repeatedly, ten times or more. Its antigen is unidentified. Whole-study results and caveats: Few additional T cells are recruited per seasonal influenza vaccination, authors suggested.

TCRdb processed the RT-PCR reads anew with MiXCR; each CDR3 protein has one entry. The sample has 500,000 to 600,000 distinct CDR3 sequences, approximately 10% seen once; the top ten hold 10%. Specimen: PBMCs from blood, collected on the day of vaccination. J is TRBJ2-7 and V is TRBV28; 10 positions match TRBD2. The source is a man between 45 and 60 years old who received an inactivated influenza vaccine. CDR3 DNA sequence: TGTGCCAGCATGGAGGAGCGGGAGGGTGGTGAGCAGTACTTC. Residues: CASMEEREGGEQYF.